The clone carrying this TCR beta chain was seen only a few times. The germline gives CDR1 SEHNR, CDR2 FQNEAQ (reference sequence). The V gene lost 5 bases and the J gene lost 3 bases, with 14 bases spanning the gap. The CDR3 runs to 14 residues. Then a second PCR, running roughly 7 to 11 cycles, was carried out with a sample-barcoded 5' primer and a J-beta primer mix. TCRdb reanalysed the 5' RACE reads using MiXCR and keeps one entry per CDR3 protein. The sample contains over a million distinct CDR3 sequences, approximately 59% of which appear only once. The entry originates in a study of blood T cells in healthy people across ages.

This clonotype was obtained from a man younger than 30 in good health. This chain links TRBV7-9 with TRBJ2-7; D is possibly TRBD1 (5 bases). The sequenced sample consisted of blood. In DNA form, the CDR3 reads TGTGCCAGCAGCCACGACAGCAGGGTCTACGAGCAGTACTTC. Translated: CASSHDSRVYEQYF.